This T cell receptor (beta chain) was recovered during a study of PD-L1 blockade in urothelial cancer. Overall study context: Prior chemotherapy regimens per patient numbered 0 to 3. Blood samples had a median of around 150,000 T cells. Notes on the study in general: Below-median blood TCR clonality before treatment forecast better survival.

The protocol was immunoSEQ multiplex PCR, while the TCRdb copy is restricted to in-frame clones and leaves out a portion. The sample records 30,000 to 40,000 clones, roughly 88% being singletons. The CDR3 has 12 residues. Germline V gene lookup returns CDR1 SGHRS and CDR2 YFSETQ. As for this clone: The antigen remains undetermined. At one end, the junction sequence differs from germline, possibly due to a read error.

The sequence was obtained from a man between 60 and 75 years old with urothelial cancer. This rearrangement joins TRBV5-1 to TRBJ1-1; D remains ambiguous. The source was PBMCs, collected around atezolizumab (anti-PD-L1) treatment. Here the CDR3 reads CASSLRGTEAFF. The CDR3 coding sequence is TGTGCCAGCAGCTTGCGGGGTACTGAAGCTTTCTTT.